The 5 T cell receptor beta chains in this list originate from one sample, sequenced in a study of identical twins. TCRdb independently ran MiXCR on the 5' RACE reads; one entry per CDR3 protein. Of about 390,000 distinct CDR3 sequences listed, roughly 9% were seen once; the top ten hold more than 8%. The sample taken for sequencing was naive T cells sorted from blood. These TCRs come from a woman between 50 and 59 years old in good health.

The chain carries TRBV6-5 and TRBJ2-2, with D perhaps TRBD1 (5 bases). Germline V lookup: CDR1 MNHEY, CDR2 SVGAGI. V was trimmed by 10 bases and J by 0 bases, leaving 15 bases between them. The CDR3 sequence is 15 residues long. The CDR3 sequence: CANSWAGTNTGELFF. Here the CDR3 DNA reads TGTGCCAATAGCTGGGCAGGGACGAACACCGGGGAGCTGTTTTTT.

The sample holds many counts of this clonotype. This CDR3 reads CSAITGGDQPQHF. In nucleotides, the CDR3 is TGCAGTGCGATAACAGGGGGGGATCAGCCCCAGCATTTT. V usage is TRBV20-1 and J usage is TRBJ1-5; 8 bases are shared with TRBD1. V dropped 6 bases and J dropped 5; count of bases not matched to a gene: 6. The CDR3 is made up of 13 amino acids. From germline, CDR1 is DFQATT and CDR2 SNEGSKA (reference sequence).

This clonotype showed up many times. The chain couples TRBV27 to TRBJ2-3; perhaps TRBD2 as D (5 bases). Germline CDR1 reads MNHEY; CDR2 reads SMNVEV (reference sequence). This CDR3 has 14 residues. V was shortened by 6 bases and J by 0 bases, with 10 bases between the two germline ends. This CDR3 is CASRGAASTDTQYF. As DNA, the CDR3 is TGTGCCAGCAGGGGAGCAGCTAGCACAGATACGCAGTATTTT.

The CDR3 DNA reads as TGCGCCAGCAGCCAAGCCAGAGCTCATGAGCAGTTCTTC. Translated: CASSQARAHEQFF. The chain has TRBV4-1 and TRBJ2-1, with unresolved D. V gave up 1 base and J gave up 8 bases, with 9 bases separating them. This CDR3 contains 13 residues. In germline, CDR1 is MGHRA, CDR2 YSYEKL.

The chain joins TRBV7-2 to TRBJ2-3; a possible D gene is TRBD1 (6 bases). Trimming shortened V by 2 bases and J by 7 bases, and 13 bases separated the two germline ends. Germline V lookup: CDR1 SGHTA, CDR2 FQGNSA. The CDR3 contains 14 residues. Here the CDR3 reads CASSLYPTGYTQYF. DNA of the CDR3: TGTGCCAGCAGCTTATATCCTACAGGGTATACGCAGTATTTT.